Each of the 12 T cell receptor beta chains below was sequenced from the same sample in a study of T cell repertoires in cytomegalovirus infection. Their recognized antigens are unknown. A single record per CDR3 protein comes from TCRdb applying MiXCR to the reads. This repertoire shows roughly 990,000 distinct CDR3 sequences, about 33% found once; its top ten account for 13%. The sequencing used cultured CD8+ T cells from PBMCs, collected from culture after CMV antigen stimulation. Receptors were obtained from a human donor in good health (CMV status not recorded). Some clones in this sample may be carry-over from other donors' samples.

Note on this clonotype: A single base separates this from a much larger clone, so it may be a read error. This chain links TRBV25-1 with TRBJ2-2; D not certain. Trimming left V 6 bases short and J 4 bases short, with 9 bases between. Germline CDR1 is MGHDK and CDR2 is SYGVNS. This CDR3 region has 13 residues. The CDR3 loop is CASSRWGTGELFF. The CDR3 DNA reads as TGTGCCAGCAGCCGGTGGGGCACCGGGGAGCTGTTTTTT.

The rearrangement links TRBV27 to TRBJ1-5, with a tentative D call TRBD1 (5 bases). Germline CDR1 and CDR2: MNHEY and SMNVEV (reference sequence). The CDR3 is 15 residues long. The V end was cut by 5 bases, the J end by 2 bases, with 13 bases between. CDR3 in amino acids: CASSLGAHGNQPQHF. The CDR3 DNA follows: TGTGCCAGCAGTCTAGGGGCTCACGGCAATCAGCCCCAGCATTTT.

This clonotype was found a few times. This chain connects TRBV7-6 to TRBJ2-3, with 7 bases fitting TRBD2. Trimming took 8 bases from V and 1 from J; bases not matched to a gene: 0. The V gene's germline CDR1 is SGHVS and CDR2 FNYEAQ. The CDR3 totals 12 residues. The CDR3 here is CASGRGTDTQYF. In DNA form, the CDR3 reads TGTGCCAGCGGGAGGGGCACAGATACGCAGTATTTT.

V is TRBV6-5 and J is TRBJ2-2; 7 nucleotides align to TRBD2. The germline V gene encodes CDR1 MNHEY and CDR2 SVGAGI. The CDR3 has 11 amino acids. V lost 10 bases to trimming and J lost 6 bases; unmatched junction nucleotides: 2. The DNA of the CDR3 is TGTGCCACTGGGGGGGCCGGGGAGCTGTTTTTT. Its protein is CATGGAGELFF.

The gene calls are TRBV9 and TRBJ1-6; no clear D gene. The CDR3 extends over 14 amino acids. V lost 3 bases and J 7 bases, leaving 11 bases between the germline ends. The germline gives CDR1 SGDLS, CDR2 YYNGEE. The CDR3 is CASSDGRPNSPLHF. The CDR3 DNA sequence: TGTGCCAGCAGCGATGGCAGACCGAATTCACCCCTCCACTTT.

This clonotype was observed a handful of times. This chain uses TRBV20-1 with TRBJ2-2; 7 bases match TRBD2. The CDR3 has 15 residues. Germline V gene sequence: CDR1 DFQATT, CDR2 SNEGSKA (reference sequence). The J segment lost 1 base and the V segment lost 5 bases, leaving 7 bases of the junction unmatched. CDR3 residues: CSAPQTSLNTGELFF. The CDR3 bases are TGCAGTGCTCCTCAGACTAGCCTGAACACCGGGGAGCTGTTTTTT.

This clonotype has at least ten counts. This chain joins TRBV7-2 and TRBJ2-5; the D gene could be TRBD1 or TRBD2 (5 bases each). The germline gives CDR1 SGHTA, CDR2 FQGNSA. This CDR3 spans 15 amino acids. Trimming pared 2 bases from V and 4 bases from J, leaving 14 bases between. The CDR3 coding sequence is TGTGCCAGCAGCTTAACAGGACGGGGAACAGAGACCCAGTACTTC. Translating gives CASSLTGRGTETQYF.

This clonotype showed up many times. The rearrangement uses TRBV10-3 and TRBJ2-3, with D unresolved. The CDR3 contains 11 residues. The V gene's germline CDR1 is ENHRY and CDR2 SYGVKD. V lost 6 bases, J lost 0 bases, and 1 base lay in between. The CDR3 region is CAIRSTDTQYF. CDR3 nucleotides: TGTGCCATCAGGAGCACAGATACGCAGTATTTT.

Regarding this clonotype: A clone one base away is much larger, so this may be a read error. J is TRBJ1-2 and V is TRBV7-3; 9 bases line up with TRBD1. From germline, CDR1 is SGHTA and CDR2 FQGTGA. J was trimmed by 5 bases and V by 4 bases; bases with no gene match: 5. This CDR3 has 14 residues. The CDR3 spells CASSSSGQGYGYTF. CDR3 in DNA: TGTGCCAGCAGCTCCTCGGGACAGGGATATGGCTACACCTTC.

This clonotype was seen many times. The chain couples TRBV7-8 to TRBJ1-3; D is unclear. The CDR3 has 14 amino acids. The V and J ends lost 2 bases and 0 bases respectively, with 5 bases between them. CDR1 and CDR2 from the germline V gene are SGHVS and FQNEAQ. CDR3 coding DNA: TGTGCCAGCAGCTTAAAGGGCTCTGGAAACACCATATATTTT. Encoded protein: CASSLKGSGNTIYF.

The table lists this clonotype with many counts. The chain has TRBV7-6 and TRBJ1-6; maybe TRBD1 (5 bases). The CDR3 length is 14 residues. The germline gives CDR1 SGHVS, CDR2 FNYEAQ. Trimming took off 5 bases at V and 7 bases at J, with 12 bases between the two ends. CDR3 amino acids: CASSRDSLNSPLHF. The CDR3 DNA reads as TGTGCCAGCAGCCGTGACAGTCTAAATTCACCCCTCCACTTT.

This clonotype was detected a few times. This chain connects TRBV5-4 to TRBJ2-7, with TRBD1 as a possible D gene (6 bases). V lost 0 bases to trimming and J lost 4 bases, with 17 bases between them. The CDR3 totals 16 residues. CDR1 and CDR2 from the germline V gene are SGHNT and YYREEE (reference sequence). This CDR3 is CASSLGPGAPPYEQYF. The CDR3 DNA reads TGTGCCAGCAGCTTGGGACCAGGGGCCCCTCCTTACGAGCAGTACTTC. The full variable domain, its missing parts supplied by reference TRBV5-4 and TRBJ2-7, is ETGVTQSPTHLIKTRGQQVTLRCSSQSGHNTVSWYQQALGQGPQFIFQYYREEENGRGNFPPRFSGLQFPNYSSELNVNALELDDSALYLCASSLGPGAPPYEQYFGPGTRLTVT.